This T cell receptor (beta chain) was recovered during a study of shared clonotypes between healthy human individuals. Method: immunoSEQ multiplex PCR; TCRdb's copy keeps in-frame clones and lacks some. Found here are 2 million to 3 million clones, 80% to 95% of them singletons; the top ten hold more than 0.35%. This CDR3 has 16 residues. V shed 6 bases and J 3 bases; nucleotides not matched to a gene: 7. CDR1 LNHDA and CDR2 SQIVND come from the germline V gene (reference sequence). Sequenced material: naive CD4+ T cells from PBMCs. Subset noted: CD45RA+ positively selected. J is TRBJ2-3 and V is TRBV19, with 12 bases lining up with TRBD1. The sequence was collected from a man aged 18 to 29 in good health. Some clones in this sample may be carry-over from other donors' samples. CDR3 coding DNA: TGTGCCAGTAGGATACCGGGACAGGGGGCTACAGATACGCAGTATTTT. Residues: CASRIPGQGATDTQYF.